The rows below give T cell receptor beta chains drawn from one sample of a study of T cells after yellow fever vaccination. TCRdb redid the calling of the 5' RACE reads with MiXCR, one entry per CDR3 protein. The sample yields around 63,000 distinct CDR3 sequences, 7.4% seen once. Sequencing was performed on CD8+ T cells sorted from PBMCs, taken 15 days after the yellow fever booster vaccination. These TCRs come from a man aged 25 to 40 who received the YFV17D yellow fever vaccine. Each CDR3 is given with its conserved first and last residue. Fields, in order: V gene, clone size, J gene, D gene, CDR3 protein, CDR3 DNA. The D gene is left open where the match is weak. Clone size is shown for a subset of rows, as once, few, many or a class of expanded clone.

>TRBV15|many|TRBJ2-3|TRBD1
CATSKHRGTFTDTQYF
TGTGCCACCAGCAAACACAGGGGGACCTTCACAGATACGCAGTATTTT
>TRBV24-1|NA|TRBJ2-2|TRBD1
CATSKQGVDTGELFF
TGTGCCACCAGTAAACAGGGGGTCGACACCGGGGAGCTGTTTTTT
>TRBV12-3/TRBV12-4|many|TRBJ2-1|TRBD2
CTRSLELAGLGDLYNEQFF
TGTACCCGCAGTTTAGAACTAGCGGGCTTGGGGGACCTTTACAATGAGCAGTTCTTC
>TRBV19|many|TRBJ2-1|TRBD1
CASRPSSFRGPSYNEQFF
TGTGCCAGTAGACCAAGCTCGTTCAGGGGGCCCTCCTACAATGAGCAGTTCTTC
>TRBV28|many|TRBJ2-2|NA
CASIPDSGVPNTGELFF
TGTGCCAGCATTCCAGATTCAGGGGTCCCGAACACCGGGGAGCTGTTTTTT
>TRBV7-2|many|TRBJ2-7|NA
CASSLASFNEGYEQYF
TGTGCCAGCAGCTTAGCCTCGTTCAATGAAGGCTACGAGCAGTACTTC
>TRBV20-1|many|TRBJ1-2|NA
CSASDRDTPPTGGYTF
TGCAGTGCAAGTGACCGGGACACCCCTCCGACTGGTGGCTACACCTTC
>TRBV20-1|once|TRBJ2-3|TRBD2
CCGQAPGQLAGNTDTQYF
TGCTGTGGTCAGGCGCCGGGCCAACTAGCGGGAAACACAGATACGCAGTATTTT
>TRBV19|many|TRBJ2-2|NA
CASSVSRPDTGELFF
TGTGCCAGTAGCGTTAGCAGGCCTGACACCGGGGAGCTGTTTTTT
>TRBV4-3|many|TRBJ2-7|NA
CASSQGFRGGWGDEQYF
TGCGCCAGCAGCCAAGGATTCCGCGGAGGGTGGGGAGACGAGCAGTACTTC
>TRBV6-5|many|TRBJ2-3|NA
CASSYVAGKADTQYF
TGTGCCAGCAGTTACGTGGCAGGGAAGGCAGATACGCAGTATTTT
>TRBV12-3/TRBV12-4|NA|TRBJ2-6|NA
CASSFGGLQGKHSGANVLTF
TGTGCCAGCAGTTTTGGGGGCCTCCAGGGAAAACACTCTGGGGCCAACGTCCTGACTTTC
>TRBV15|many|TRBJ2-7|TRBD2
CATGSPSIGGSSYEQYF
TGTGCCACCGGATCCCCGTCAATTGGCGGGAGCTCCTACGAGCAGTACTTC
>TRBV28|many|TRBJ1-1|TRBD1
CASSPRTGGAFF
TGTGCCAGCAGTCCCCGGACAGGTGGAGCTTTCTTT
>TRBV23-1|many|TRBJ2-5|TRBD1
CASGHRGRFSTETQYF
TGCGCCAGCGGCCACAGGGGGCGGTTTTCGACGGAGACCCAGTACTTC
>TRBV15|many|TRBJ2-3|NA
CATSSPNPPGDTQYF
TGTGCCACCAGCAGCCCCAACCCTCCTGGTGATACGCAGTATTTT
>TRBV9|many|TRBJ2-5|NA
CASSVDGQIQETQYF
TGTGCCAGCAGCGTTGATGGACAGATCCAAGAGACCCAGTACTTC
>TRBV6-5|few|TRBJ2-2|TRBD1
CASGGGQGVTGELFF
TGTGCCAGCGGCGGCGGACAGGGTGTTACCGGGGAGCTGTTTTTT
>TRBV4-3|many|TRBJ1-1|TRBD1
CASSGTGVTEAFF
TGCGCCAGCAGCGGAACAGGGGTCACTGAAGCTTTCTTT
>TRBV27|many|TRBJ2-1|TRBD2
CASRWGGTYNEQFF
TGTGCCAGCAGGTGGGGGGGAACCTACAATGAGCAGTTCTTC
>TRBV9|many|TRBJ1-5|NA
CASSEGINQPQHF
TGTGCCAGCAGCGAGGGGATCAATCAGCCCCAGCATTTT
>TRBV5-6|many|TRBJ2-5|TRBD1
CASSLRDREEETQYF
TGTGCCAGCAGCTTGCGGGACAGGGAAGAAGAGACCCAGTACTTC
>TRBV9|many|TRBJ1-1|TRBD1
CASSVQGAPRMNTEAFF
TGTGCCAGCAGCGTACAGGGGGCGCCCCGGATGAACACTGAAGCTTTCTTT
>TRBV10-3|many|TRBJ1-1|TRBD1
CAITGQPNTEAFF
TGTGCCATCACGGGACAGCCGAACACTGAAGCTTTCTTT
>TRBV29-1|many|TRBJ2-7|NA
CSVLGGQHYEQYF
TGCAGCGTTCTGGGCGGACAGCACTACGAGCAGTACTTC
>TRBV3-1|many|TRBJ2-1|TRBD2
CASSQDSQRECNEQFF
TGTGCCAGCAGCCAAGATTCCCAGCGGGAGTGCAATGAGCAGTTCTTC
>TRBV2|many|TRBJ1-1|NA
CASRPAEAFF
TGTGCCAGCAGGCCTGCTGAAGCTTTCTTT
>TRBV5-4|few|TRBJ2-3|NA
CASSPIDGGLDTDTQYF
TGTGCCAGCAGCCCGATAGACGGAGGGCTTGACACAGATACGCAGTATTTT
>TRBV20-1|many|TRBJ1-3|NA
CSARGSFYGNTIYF
TGCAGTGCTAGAGGATCTTTTTACGGAAACACCATATATTTT
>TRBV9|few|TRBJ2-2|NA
CASSVSAGELFF
TGTGCCAGCAGCGTCAGTGCCGGGGAGCTGTTTTTT
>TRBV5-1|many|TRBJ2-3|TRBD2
CASSFRGRATDTQYF
TGCGCCAGCAGCTTTCGCGGGAGGGCCACAGATACGCAGTATTTT
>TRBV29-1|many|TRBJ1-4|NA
CSVDGGSDEKLFF
TGCAGCGTTGATGGGGGTTCTGATGAAAAACTGTTTTTT
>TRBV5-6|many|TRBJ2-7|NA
CASSLGGASYEQYF
TGTGCCAGCAGCTTAGGCGGGGCCTCCTACGAGCAGTACTTC
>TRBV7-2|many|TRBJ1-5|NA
CASSPTGGNSNQPQHF
TGTGCCAGCAGCCCGACGGGGGGGAATAGCAATCAGCCCCAGCATTTT
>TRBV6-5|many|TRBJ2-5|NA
CASRNSHGPQETQYF
TGTGCCAGCAGAAACTCACACGGGCCACAAGAGACCCAGTACTTC
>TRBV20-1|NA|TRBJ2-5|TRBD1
CSADRVKTQYF
TGCAGTGCTGACAGGGTAAAGACCCAGTACTTC
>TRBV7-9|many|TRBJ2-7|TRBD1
CASSPYPTGKDEQYF
TGTGCCAGCAGCCCTTACCCGACAGGGAAGGACGAGCAGTACTTC
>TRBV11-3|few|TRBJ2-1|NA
CASSFRATNEQFF
TGTGCCAGCAGCTTCAGGGCCACCAATGAGCAGTTCTTC
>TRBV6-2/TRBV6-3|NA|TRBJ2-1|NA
CASSYGVGSLHEQFF
TGTGCCAGCAGTTACGGTGTCGGGAGTCTGCATGAGCAGTTCTTC
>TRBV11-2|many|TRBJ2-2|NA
CASSLVSARGDGETGELFF
TGTGCCAGCAGCTTAGTATCCGCCAGGGGAGATGGAGAGACCGGGGAGCTGTTTTTT
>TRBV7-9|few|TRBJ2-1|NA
CASSLPGSSYNEQFF
TGTGCCAGCAGCTTACCAGGGAGCTCCTACAATGAGCAGTTCTTC
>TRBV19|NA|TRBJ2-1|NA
CASRGGAAFIEQFF
TGTGCCAGTAGGGGCGGAGCAGCCTTCATTGAGCAGTTCTTC
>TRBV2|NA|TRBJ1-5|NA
CATRGGNQPQHF
TGTGCCACCCGGGGGGGTAATCAGCCCCAGCATTTT
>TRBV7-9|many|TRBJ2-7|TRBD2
CASSTGTTNYEQYF
TGTGCCAGCAGCACCGGGACTACCAACTACGAGCAGTACTTC
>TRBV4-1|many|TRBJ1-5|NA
CASSQVGNQPQHF
TGCGCCAGCAGCCAAGTGGGGAATCAGCCCCAGCATTTT
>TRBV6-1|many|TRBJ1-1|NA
CASSQQEVVTEAFF
TGTGCCAGCAGTCAACAGGAGGTGGTCACTGAAGCTTTCTTT
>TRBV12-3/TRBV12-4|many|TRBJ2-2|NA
CASSFVLGGRGRLTNTGELFF
TGTGCCAGCAGTTTTGTTTTGGGGGGGCGCGGGCGGCTAACGAACACCGGGGAGCTGTTTTTT